This TCR beta chain was sequenced in a study of T cell changes during pregnancy in multiple sclerosis (dated by TCRdb to about 2019). Regarding the complete study: Changes in the T cell repertoire over the course of pregnancy were examined in this study in women with multiple sclerosis.

The receptor library was made with the immunoSEQ multiplex PCR assay. TCRdb mirrors the immuneACCESS table, restricted to in-frame sequences. Some clones are absent from its copies; in checked studies, under half trace to an unresolved V gene, and the reason for the others is unknown. In this sample the table shows tens of thousands of clones, around 92% of which occur a single time. The ten largest clones take up under 5% of the sample. The CDR3 contains 16 residues, cysteine and phenylalanine counted. The sequence is cut down to CDR3 DNA, 48 bases in frame from base 1. V sheds 1 base and J sheds 2 bases, leaving 14 bases between their ends. From a lookup of the germline V gene, CDR1 and CDR2 are LGHNA and YSLEER. Turning to this clone: Its antigen is not yet known. No base-level quality is on record; no much larger clone is a single base apart.

This receptor chain uses TRBV4-3 and TRBJ1-2; a tentative D match to TRBD1 spans 5 bases. The source was peripheral blood, collected in the first trimester of pregnancy. This receptor was identified in a female donor in good health, enrolled as a control in a pregnancy study. CDR3 region: CASSQVGQGSNYGYTF. The nucleotides are TGCGCCAGCAGCCAAGTGGGGCAGGGTTCCAACTATGGCTACACCTTC.